A selection of T cell receptor beta chains follows, all from one sample in a study of T cells in Graves' hyperthyroidism and ophthalmopathy. A single record per CDR3 protein comes from TCRdb applying MiXCR to the multiplex PCR reads. The sample has around 540,000 distinct CDR3 sequences; 15% to 20% are singletons. Sequenced material: blood. The receptors were sampled from a woman in her 30s with Graves' ophthalmopathy. The CDR3 runs from the conserved cysteine through the conserved F or W. Each record gives: J gene, clone size, D gene, V gene, CDR3 DNA, CDR3 protein. A D gene is named only where the DNA matches it firmly. Clone size, where shown, is once, few, many, or a class for clones that have expanded.

J: TRBJ2-2
size: .
D: TRBD2
V: TRBV5-4
DNA: TGTGCCAGCAGCTTGAGCGGGGAGGGCGGGGAGCTGTTTTTT
CDR3: CASSLSGEGGELFF

J: TRBJ2-1
size: .
D: .
V: TRBV12-3/TRBV12-4
DNA: TGTGCCAGCTCCTCTCAGGGGACTCCAGTCAATGAGCAGTTCTTC
CDR3: CASSSQGTPVNEQFF

J: TRBJ2-3
size: many
D: .
V: TRBV5-1
DNA: TGCGCCAGCAGCTTGGCCGCGGTGGCAGATACGCAGTATTTT
CDR3: CASSLAAVADTQYF

J: TRBJ2-1
size: many
D: TRBD1
V: TRBV20-1
DNA: TGCAGTGCTCCCGACAGGGGGTGGAATAATGAGCAGTTCTTC
CDR3: CSAPDRGWNNEQFF

J: TRBJ2-6
size: many
D: .
V: TRBV28
DNA: TGTGCCAGCAGTTTGTCCGGCAGGACAACTGGGGCCAACGTCCTGACTTTC
CDR3: CASSLSGRTTGANVLTF

J: TRBJ2-1
size: many
D: .
V: TRBV12-3/TRBV12-4
DNA: TGTGCCAGCAGTTTGGAATCGTACAATGAGCAGTTCTTC
CDR3: CASSLESYNEQFF

J: TRBJ1-3
size: .
D: .
V: TRBV6-1
DNA: TGTGCCAGCAAGGTGGCCCTAGTTCTTGGCTCTGGAAACACCATATATTTT
CDR3: CASKVALVLGSGNTIYF

J: TRBJ2-2
size: many
D: .
V: TRBV18
DNA: TGTGCCAGCTCAGGAATGAGCGGGTTCAACACCTGGGAGCTGTTTTTT
CDR3: CASSGMSGFNTWELFF

J: TRBJ2-7
size: many
D: .
V: TRBV13
DNA: TGTGCCAGCAGCGGGACGGACACTCGGAGAAGGTACGAGCAGTACTTC
CDR3: CASSGTDTRRRYEQYF

J: TRBJ2-3
size: many
D: TRBD1
V: TRBV28
DNA: TGTGCCAGCAGTTTAAACAGGGGTACGCAGTATTTT
CDR3: CASSLNRGTQYF

J: TRBJ1-4
size: .
D: .
V: TRBV6-1
DNA: TGTGCCAGCAGTGACATCCCGGGAAAACTGTTTTTT
CDR3: CASSDIPGKLFF

J: TRBJ2-7
size: many
D: TRBD1
V: TRBV28
DNA: TGTGCCAGCAGTTGGACAGGGGCAAGGGAGCAGTACTTC
CDR3: CASSWTGAREQYF

J: TRBJ2-2
size: .
D: TRBD2
V: TRBV14
DNA: TGTGCCAGCAGCCAAGTGAGACTAGCGTGGAACACCGGGGAGCTGTTTTTT
CDR3: CASSQVRLAWNTGELFF

J: TRBJ2-7
size: few
D: .
V: TRBV6-1
DNA: TGTGCCAGCAGTTATGGGGAAGTCGACGAGCAGTACTTC
CDR3: CASSYGEVDEQYF

J: TRBJ2-1
size: many
D: TRBD2
V: TRBV3-1
DNA: TGTGCCAGCAGCCCCTGGGCGGGAGGATACAATGAGCAGTTCTTC
CDR3: CASSPWAGGYNEQFF

J: TRBJ1-1
size: few
D: .
V: TRBV19
DNA: TGTGCCAGTAGCCTCGGGGCAAGACGGACTGAAGCTTTCTTT
CDR3: CASSLGARRTEAFF

J: TRBJ2-1
size: many
D: TRBD2
V: TRBV2
DNA: TGTGCCACCAGACTAGCGGGAGCCCTCAATGAGCAGTTCTTC
CDR3: CATRLAGALNEQFF

J: TRBJ2-7
size: many
D: .
V: TRBV10-3
DNA: TGTGCCATCAGAGGGGACGGTGGGGTCGAGCAGTACTTC
CDR3: CAIRGDGGVEQYF

J: TRBJ2-5
size: .
D: TRBD1
V: TRBV6-1
DNA: TGTGCCAGCAGCGAAGGGGGCTCCCAAGAGACCCAGTACTTC
CDR3: CASSEGGSQETQYF

J: TRBJ2-5
size: many
D: .
V: TRBV6-1
DNA: TGTGCCAGCAGCGAAGGTCGGACCCGCCAAGAGACCCAGTACTTC
CDR3: CASSEGRTRQETQYF

J: TRBJ1-1
size: .
D: .
V: TRBV12-3/TRBV12-4
DNA: TGTGCCAGCAGTTCCGTCATTACGAACACTGAAGCTTTCTTT
CDR3: CASSSVITNTEAFF

J: TRBJ1-2
size: .
D: TRBD1
V: TRBV7-9
DNA: TGTGCCAGCAGCGCGACAGGGCTGGCCTATGGCTACACCTTC
CDR3: CASSATGLAYGYTF

J: TRBJ1-5
size: many
D: .
V: TRBV7-2
DNA: TGTGCCAGCAGCTCGGGGGGGATGAATCAGCCCCAGCATTTT
CDR3: CASSSGGMNQPQHF

J: TRBJ2-3
size: many
D: TRBD2
V: TRBV7-8
DNA: TGTGCCAGCAGCTTAGGGGCTAGCGGGACCCGCACAGATACGCAGTATTTT
CDR3: CASSLGASGTRTDTQYF

J: TRBJ2-3
size: many
D: .
V: TRBV12-3/TRBV12-4
DNA: TGTGCCAGCAGTTTTACGAGGGAGGCGTATTTT
CDR3: CASSFTREAYF

J: TRBJ2-7
size: few
D: .
V: TRBV10-3
DNA: TGTGCCATCAGTGAGCCAGGATACGAGCAGTACTTC
CDR3: CAISEPGYEQYF

J: TRBJ2-1
size: many
D: .
V: TRBV20-1
DNA: TGCAGTGCTACCCCACGGATCAATGAGCAGTTCTTC
CDR3: CSATPRINEQFF

J: TRBJ1-1
size: many
D: .
V: TRBV7-3
DNA: TGTGCCAGCAGCTGGCAGGGCGCGAACACTGAAGCTTTCTTT
CDR3: CASSWQGANTEAFF

J: TRBJ2-1
size: many
D: TRBD2
V: TRBV13
DNA: TGTGCCAGCAGCTTAGGTCTAGCGGGAATAGATGAGCAGTTCTTC
CDR3: CASSLGLAGIDEQFF

J: TRBJ2-2
size: many
D: .
V: TRBV18
DNA: TGTGCCAGCTCACCTCCCCCGGGGACCGGGGAGCTGTTTTTT
CDR3: CASSPPPGTGELFF

J: TRBJ1-2
size: .
D: .
V: TRBV3-1
DNA: TGTGCCAGCAGCCAGGGCTCAGGGGCGATAGGCTACACCTTC
CDR3: CASSQGSGAIGYTF

J: TRBJ1-1
size: many
D: .
V: TRBV5-5
DNA: TGTGCCAGCAGCTTGGACCGACCGAACACTGAAGCTTTCTTT
CDR3: CASSLDRPNTEAFF

J: TRBJ2-2
size: few
D: TRBD1
V: TRBV6-1
DNA: TGTGCCAGCAGCAAAGACAGGGGAGGAATCACCGGGGAGCTGTTTTTT
CDR3: CASSKDRGGITGELFF

J: TRBJ1-1
size: .
D: .
V: TRBV19
DNA: TGTGCCAGTAGTCCAGGGACGGTTGAAGCTTTCTTT
CDR3: CASSPGTVEAFF

J: TRBJ2-1
size: .
D: .
V: TRBV24-1
DNA: TGTGCCACCAGTGATGCGGACACGGGGCTCAATGAGCAGTTCTTC
CDR3: CATSDADTGLNEQFF

J: TRBJ2-3
size: few
D: .
V: TRBV7-3
DNA: TGTGCCAGCAGCCTATCAAGGGGTATAAGCACAGATACGCAGTATTTT
CDR3: CASSLSRGISTDTQYF

J: TRBJ2-7
size: many
D: .
V: TRBV27
DNA: TGTGCCAGCAGTTCCCACTCCGGAACCTACGAGCAGTACTTC
CDR3: CASSSHSGTYEQYF